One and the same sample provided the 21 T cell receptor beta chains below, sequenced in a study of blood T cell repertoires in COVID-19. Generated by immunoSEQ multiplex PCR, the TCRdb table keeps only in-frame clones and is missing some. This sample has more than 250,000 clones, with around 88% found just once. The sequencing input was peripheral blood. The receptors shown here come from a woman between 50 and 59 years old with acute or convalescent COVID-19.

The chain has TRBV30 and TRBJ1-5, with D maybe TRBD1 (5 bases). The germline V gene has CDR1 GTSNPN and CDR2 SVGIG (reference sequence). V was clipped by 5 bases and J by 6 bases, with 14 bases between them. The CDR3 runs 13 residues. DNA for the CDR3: TGTGCCTGGCACCTCGGGGGTCTTCAGCCCCAGCATTTT. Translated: CAWHLGGLQPQHF. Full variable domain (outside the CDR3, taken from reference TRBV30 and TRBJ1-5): SQTIHQWPATLVQPVGSPLSLECTVEGTSNPNLYWYRQAAGRGLQLLFYSVGIGQISSEVPQNLSASRPQDRQFILSSKKLLLSDSGFYLCAWHLGGLQPQHFGDGTRLSIL.

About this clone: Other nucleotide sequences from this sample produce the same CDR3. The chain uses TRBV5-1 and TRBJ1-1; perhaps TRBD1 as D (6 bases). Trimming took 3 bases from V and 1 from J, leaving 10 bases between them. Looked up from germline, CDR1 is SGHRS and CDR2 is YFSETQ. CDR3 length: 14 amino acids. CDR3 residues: CASSSGQTNTEAFF. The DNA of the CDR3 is TGCGCCAGCAGCTCTGGACAGACGAACACTGAAGCTTTCTTT.

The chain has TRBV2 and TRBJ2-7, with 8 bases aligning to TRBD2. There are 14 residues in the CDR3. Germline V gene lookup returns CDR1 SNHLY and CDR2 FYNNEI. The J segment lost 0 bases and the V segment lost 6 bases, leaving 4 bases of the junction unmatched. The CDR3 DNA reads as TGTGCCAGCAGAGATCTAGCGGGCTCCTACGAGCAGTACTTC. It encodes CASRDLAGSYEQYF. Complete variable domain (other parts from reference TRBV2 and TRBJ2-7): EPEVTQTPSHQVTQMGQEVILRCVPISNHLYFYWYRQILGQKVEFLVSFYNNEISEKSEIFDDQFSVERPDGSNFTLKIRSTKLEDSAMYFCASRDLAGSYEQYFGPGTRLTVT.

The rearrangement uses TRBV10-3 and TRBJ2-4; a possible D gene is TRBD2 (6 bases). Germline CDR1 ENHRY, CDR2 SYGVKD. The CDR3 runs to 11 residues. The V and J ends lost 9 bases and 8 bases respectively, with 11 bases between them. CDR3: CAISREDIQYF. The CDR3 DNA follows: TGTGCCATTTCTAGGGAGGACATTCAGTACTTC.

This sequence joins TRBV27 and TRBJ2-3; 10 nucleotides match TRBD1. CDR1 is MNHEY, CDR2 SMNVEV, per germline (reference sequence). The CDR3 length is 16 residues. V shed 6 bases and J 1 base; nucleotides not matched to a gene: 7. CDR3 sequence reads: CASRPPGTGGTDTQYF. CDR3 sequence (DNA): TGTGCCAGCAGGCCCCCCGGGACAGGGGGCACAGATACGCAGTATTTT.

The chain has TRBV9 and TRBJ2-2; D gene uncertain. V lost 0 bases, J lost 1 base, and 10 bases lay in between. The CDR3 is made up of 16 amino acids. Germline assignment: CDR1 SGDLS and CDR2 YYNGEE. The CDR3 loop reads CASSVGSSQNTGELFF. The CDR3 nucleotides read TGTGCCAGCAGCGTAGGGTCGTCACAGAACACCGGGGAGCTGTTTTTT.

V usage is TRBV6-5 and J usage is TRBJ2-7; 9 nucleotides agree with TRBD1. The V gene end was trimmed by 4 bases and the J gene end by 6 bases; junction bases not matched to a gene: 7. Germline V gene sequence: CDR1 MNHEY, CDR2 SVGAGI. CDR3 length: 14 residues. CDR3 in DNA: TGTGCCAGCAGTTTCCGGGACAGGGACCTCGAGCAGTACTTC. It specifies CASSFRDRDLEQYF.

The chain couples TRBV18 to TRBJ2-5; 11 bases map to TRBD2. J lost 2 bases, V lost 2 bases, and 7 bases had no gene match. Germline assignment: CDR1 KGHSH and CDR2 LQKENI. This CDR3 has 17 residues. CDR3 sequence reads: CASSPYTSGSGQETQYF. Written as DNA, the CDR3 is TGTGCCAGCTCACCATACACTAGCGGGAGTGGTCAAGAGACCCAGTACTTC.

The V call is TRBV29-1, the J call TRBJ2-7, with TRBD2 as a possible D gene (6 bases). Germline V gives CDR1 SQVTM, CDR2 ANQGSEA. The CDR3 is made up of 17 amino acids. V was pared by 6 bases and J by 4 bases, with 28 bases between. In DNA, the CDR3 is TGCAGCGTCTGGGAGGAATTCGTTGCCATAATGAGTTACGAGCAGTACGTC. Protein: CSVWEEFVAIMSYEQYV.

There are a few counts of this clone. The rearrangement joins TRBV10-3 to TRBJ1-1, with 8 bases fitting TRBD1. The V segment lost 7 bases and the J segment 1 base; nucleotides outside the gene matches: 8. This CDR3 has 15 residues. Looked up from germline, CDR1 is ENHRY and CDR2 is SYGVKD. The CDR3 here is CAITPGQDRNTEAFF. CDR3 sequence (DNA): TGTGCCATCACCCCGGGACAGGATAGGAACACTGAAGCTTTCTTT.

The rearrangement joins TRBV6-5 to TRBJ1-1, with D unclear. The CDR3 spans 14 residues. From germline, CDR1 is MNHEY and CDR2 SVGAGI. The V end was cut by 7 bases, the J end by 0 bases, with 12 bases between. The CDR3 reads CASMVRTLNTEAFF. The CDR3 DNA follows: TGTGCCAGCATGGTGAGGACTTTGAACACTGAAGCTTTCTTT.

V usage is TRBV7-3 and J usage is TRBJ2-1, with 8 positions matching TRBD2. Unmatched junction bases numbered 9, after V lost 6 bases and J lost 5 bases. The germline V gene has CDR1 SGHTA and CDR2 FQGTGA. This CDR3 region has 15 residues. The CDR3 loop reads CASRHGLAGHNEQFF. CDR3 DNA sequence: TGTGCCAGCAGGCATGGGCTAGCGGGCCACAATGAGCAGTTCTTC. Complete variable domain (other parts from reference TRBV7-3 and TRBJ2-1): GAGVSQTPSNKVTEKGKYVELRCDPISGHTALYWYRQSLGQGPEFLIYFQGTGAADDSGLPNDRFFAVRPEGSVSTLKIQRTERGDSAVYLCASRHGLAGHNEQFFGPGTRLTVL.

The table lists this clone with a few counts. In DNA, the CDR3 is TGTGCCAGCAGCCCCACAGGAGAAGGCTACACCTTC. It specifies CASSPTGEGYTF. The chain links TRBV2 to TRBJ1-2; a possible D gene is TRBD1 (5 bases). Germline CDR1 SNHLY, CDR2 FYNNEI. This CDR3 is 12 amino acids long. V lost 6 bases and J lost 8, with 13 bases in between.

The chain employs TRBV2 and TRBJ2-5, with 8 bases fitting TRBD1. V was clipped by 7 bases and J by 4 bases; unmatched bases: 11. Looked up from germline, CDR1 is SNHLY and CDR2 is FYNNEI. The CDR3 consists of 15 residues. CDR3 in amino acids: CASTQGAGAGETQYF. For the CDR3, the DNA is TGTGCCAGCACCCAGGGGGCAGGGGCTGGAGAGACCCAGTACTTC.

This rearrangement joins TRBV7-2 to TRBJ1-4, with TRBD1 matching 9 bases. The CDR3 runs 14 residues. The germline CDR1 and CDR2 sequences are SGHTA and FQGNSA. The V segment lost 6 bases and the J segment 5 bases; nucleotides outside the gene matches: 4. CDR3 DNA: TGTGCCAGCAGATGGGACAGGGAGAATGAAAAACTGTTTTTT. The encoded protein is CASRWDRENEKLFF.

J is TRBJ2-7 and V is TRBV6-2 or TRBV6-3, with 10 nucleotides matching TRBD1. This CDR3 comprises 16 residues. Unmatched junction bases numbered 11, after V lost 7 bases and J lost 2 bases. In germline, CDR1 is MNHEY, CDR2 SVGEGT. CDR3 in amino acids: CASTPYPGTGAYEQYF. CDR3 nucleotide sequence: TGTGCCAGCACCCCGTACCCCGGGACAGGGGCCTACGAGCAGTACTTC.

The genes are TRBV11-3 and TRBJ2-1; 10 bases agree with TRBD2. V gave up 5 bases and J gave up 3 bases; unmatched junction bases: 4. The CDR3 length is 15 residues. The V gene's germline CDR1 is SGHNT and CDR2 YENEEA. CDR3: CASSRGLAVYNEQFF. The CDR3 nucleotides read TGTGCCAGCAGCCGCGGACTAGCGGTCTACAATGAGCAGTTCTTC.

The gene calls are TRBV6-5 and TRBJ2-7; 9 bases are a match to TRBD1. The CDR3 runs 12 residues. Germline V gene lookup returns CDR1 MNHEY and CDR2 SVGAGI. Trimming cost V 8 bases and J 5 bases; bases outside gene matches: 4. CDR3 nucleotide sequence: TGTGCCAGCGGGACAGGGAGGCACGAGCAGTACGTC. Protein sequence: CASGTGRHEQYV.

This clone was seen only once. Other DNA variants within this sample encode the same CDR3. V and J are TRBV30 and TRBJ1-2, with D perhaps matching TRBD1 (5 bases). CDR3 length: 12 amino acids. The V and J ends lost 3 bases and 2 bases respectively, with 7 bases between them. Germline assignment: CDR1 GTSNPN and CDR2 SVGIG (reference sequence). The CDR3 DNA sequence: TGTGCCTGGAGCCCAGGGAACTATGGCTACACCTTC. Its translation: CAWSPGNYGYTF.

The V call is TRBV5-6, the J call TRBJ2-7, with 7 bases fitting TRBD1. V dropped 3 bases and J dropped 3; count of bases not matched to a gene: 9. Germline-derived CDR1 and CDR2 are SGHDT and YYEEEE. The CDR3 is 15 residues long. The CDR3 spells CASSSGLPGGYEQYV. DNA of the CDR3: TGTGCCAGCAGCTCCGGGTTACCAGGGGGCTACGAGCAGTACGTC.

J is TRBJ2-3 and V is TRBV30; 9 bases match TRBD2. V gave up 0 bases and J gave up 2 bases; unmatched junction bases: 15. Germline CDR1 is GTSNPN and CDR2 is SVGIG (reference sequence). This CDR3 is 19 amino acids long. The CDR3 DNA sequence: TGTGCCTGGAGTGTATCAGCTCTAGCGGGGCTATATACCACAGATACGCAGTATTTT. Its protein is CAWSVSALAGLYTTDTQYF.